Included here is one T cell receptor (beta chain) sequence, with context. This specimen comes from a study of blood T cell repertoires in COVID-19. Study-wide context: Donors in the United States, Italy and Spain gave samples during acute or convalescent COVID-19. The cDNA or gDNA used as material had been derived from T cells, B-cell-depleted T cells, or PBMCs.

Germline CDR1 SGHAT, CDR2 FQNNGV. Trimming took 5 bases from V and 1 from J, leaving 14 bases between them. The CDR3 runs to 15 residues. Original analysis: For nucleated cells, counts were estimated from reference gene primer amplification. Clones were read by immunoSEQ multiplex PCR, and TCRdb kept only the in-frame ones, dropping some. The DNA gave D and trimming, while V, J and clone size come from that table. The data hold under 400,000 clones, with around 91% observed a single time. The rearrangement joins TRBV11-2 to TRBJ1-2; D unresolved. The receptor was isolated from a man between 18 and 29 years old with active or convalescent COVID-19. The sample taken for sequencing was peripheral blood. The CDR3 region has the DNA TGTGCCAGCAGCCCGGGAACAGATGGTAACTATGGCTACACCTTC. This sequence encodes CASSPGTDGNYGYTF. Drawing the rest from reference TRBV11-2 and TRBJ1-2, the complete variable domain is EAGVAQSPRYKIIEKRQSVAFWCNPISGHATLYWYQQILGQGPKLLIQFQNNGVVDDSQLPKDRFSAERLKGVDSTLKIQPAKLEDSAVYLCASSPGTDGNYGYTFGSGTRLTVV.